The 13 T cell receptor beta chains given below trace back to one sample, sequenced in a study of blood T cell repertoires in COVID-19. Sequenced by immunoSEQ multiplex PCR; TCRdb stores in-frame clones only, minus some. The sample lists about 200,000 clones; roughly 89% were seen once. Sequenced: peripheral blood. All receptors come from a man aged 55 to 69 who had recovered from COVID-19.

The chain is built from TRBV7-2 and TRBJ2-5; 10 bases are shared with TRBD2. Per the germline V gene, CDR1 is SGHTA and CDR2 is FQGNSA. The CDR3 sequence is 15 residues long. V lost 5 bases, J lost 10 bases, and 13 bases stayed unmatched. CDR3 sequence: CASSPTSGARRGQYF. CDR3 nucleotides: TGTGCCAGCAGCCCCACTAGCGGGGCCCGGAGGGGCCAGTACTTC.

This clone has a handful of counts. The CDR3 loop reads CASSPSGTRNTEAFF. For the CDR3, the DNA is TGCGCCAGCAGTCCTTCCGGGACAAGGAACACTGAAGCTTTCTTT. The chain links TRBV5-1 to TRBJ1-1; D may be TRBD1 (6 bases). The germline gives CDR1 SGHRS, CDR2 YFSETQ. V lost 5 bases to trimming and J lost 1 base, with 15 bases between them. The CDR3 is 15 residues long.

This chain uses TRBV15 with TRBJ2-3; 9 bases align to TRBD1. With 6 bases clipped from V and 3 bases from J, the junction kept 7 bases outside the gene matches. The CDR3 sequence is 15 residues long. Per germline, CDR1 LNHNV and CDR2 YYDKDF (reference sequence). The CDR3 DNA sequence: TGTGCCACCAGATACGGGACAGGGAGAACAGATACGCAGTATTTT. Protein: CATRYGTGRTDTQYF.

The DNA of the CDR3 is TGCGCCAGCAGCAGAGCCCCCCCGGGACAGGGGGGTGACGAGCAGTACTTC. It specifies CASSRAPPGQGGDEQYF. This chain joins TRBV5-1 and TRBJ2-7, with 11 bases lining up with TRBD1. The J segment lost 5 bases and the V segment lost 4 bases, leaving 14 bases of the junction unmatched. The CDR3 covers 17 residues. CDR1 SGHRS and CDR2 YFSETQ come from the germline V gene.

The gene calls are TRBV12-3 or TRBV12-4 and TRBJ2-1, with 9 positions matching TRBD1. This CDR3 is built from 12 residues. J lost 13 bases, V lost 4 bases, and 5 bases had no gene match. CDR3 loop: CASSSDRGGQFF. As DNA, the CDR3 is TGTGCCAGCAGTTCGGACAGGGGAGGACAGTTCTTC.

The chain has TRBV28 and TRBJ1-5; no reliable D call. Germline V gene data show CDR1 as MDHEN and CDR2 as SYDVKM. This CDR3 has 11 residues. The V gene lost 8 bases and the J gene lost 8 bases, with 10 bases spanning the gap. CDR3 sequence reads: CASSSMEPQHF. The CDR3 coding sequence is TGTGCCAGCTCCAGTATGGAGCCCCAGCATTTT.

The chain links TRBV19 to TRBJ1-3; D is unclear. V was clipped by 5 bases and J by 0 bases, with 14 bases between them. This CDR3 region has 16 residues. CDR1 is LNHDA, CDR2 SQIVND, per germline (reference sequence). In DNA form, the CDR3 reads TGTGCCAGTAGTCCCCGGAAGACTGACTCTGGAAACACCATATATTTT. Amino acid sequence: CASSPRKTDSGNTIYF.

This chain connects TRBV3-1 (or the pseudogene TRBV3-2) to TRBJ2-3; TRBD1 is a possible D gene (6 bases). The CDR3 runs 13 residues. Germline V gene sequence: CDR1 LGHDT, CDR2 YNNKEL (reference sequence). V lost 5 bases to trimming and J lost 5 bases, with 11 bases between them. For the CDR3, the DNA is TGTGCCAGCAGCAGACGAGGGGGAGATACGCAGTATTTT. Protein sequence: CASSRRGGDTQYF.

The V and J genes are TRBV7-9 and TRBJ2-7; TRBD1 matches 8 bases. Losses at the gene ends were 2 bases for V and 2 bases for J; bases not matched to a gene: 5. The CDR3 sequence is 15 residues long. Germline V gives CDR1 SEHNR, CDR2 FQNEAQ (reference sequence). CDR3 bases: TGTGCCAGCAGCTTAAGAGGGACAGGTACCTACGAGCAGTACTTC. Its translation: CASSLRGTGTYEQYF.

The chain employs TRBV7-8 and TRBJ1-2; D is ambiguous. CDR1 and CDR2 from the germline V gene are SGHVS and FQNEAQ. Deletions cut 4 bases from V and 7 bases from J, with 16 bases between. The CDR3 loop spans 14 amino acids. The CDR3, as DNA: TGTGCCAGCAGCTCGGACTCTTCCATCTTTGGCTACACCTTC. It is translated as CASSSDSSIFGYTF.

The V gene is TRBV4-1, the J gene TRBJ2-1; D might be TRBD1 (5 bases). The CDR3 spans 16 residues. Germline V gene lookup returns CDR1 MGHRA and CDR2 YSYEKL. Trimming stripped 0 bases from V and 0 bases from J, with 9 bases between. DNA of the CDR3: TGCGCCAGCAGCCAAGAGGGGCCCCGCTCCTACAATGAGCAGTTCTTC. Translating gives CASSQEGPRSYNEQFF.

V usage is TRBV24-1 and J usage is TRBJ1-2; D is ambiguous. Germline CDR1 KGHDR, CDR2 SFDVKD. The CDR3 is 11 residues long. The V and J ends lost 0 bases and 7 bases respectively, with 2 bases between them. This chain's CDR3 is CATSDLRGYTF. The CDR3 coding sequence is TGTGCCACCAGTGATTTGCGTGGCTACACCTTC.

The rearrangement uses TRBV5-1 and TRBJ2-2; 9 bases match TRBD2. This CDR3 has 17 amino acids. With V trimmed by 4 bases and J by 2 bases, 9 bases remained unmatched. The germline gives CDR1 SGHRS, CDR2 YFSETQ. Here the CDR3 reads CASSPSAGGLNTGELFF. The CDR3 nucleotides read TGCGCCAGCAGCCCCTCAGCGGGGGGACTCAACACCGGGGAGCTGTTTTTT.